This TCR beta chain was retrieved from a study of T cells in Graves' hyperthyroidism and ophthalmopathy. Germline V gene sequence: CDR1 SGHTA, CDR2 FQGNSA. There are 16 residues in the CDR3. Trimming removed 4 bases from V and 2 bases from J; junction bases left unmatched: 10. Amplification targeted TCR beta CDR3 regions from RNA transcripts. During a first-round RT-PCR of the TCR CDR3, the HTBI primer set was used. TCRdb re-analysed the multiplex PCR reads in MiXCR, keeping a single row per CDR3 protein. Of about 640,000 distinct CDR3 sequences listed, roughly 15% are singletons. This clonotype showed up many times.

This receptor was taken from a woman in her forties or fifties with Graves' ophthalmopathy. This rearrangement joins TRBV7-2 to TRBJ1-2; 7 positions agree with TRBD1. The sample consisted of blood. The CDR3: CASSSLMGQNNYGYTF. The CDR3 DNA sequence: TGTGCCAGCAGCTCCCTCATGGGACAGAACAACTATGGCTACACCTTC.